This TCR beta chain was documented in a study of cytomegalovirus exposure and HLA in healthy donors. Overall study findings and caveats: Among CMV-associated TCR beta chains, most appeared HLA-restricted in a later analysis. The analysis excluded some indistinguishable V segments, including TRBV6-2 and TRBV6-3. A list of roughly 180 TCR beta chains associated with cytomegalovirus was given. Reported findings show TCR beta sequences accurately forecast HLA-A and HLA-B alleles in most subjects.

Turning to this clone: The antigen is unknown.

The V gene end was trimmed by 2 bases and the J gene end by 1 base; junction bases not matched to a gene: 8. The CDR3 spans 16 residues. Per the germline V gene, CDR1 is SGHRS and CDR2 is YFSETQ. The primer mix had 60 Vbeta and 13 Jbeta primers. Profiling relied on immunoSEQ multiplex PCR, and the TCRdb table lists in-frame clones only, not all of them. The sample contains about 210,000 clones, around 75% of which appear only once. The sample was PBMCs. V is TRBV5-1 and J is TRBJ1-1, with TRBD1 matching over 7 bases. This TCR derives from a male donor in good health and CMV-seropositive. CDR3 amino acids: CASSLFTGTANTEAFF. DNA of the CDR3: TGCGCCAGCAGCTTATTTACCGGGACAGCGAACACTGAAGCTTTCTTT.